This passage covers 21 T cell receptor beta chains from one sample sequenced in a study of T cells after yellow fever vaccination. TCRdb independently ran MiXCR on the 5' RACE reads; one entry per CDR3 protein. Counted here are around 330,000 distinct CDR3 sequences, 3.6% occurring once; the ten biggest clones make up less than 25%. The material was PBMCs, obtained on the day of the yellow fever booster vaccination. These receptors came from a man younger than 35 who received the YFV17D yellow fever vaccine.

This clonotype turned up a few times. The CDR3 here is CSASRGASGNTIYF. In nucleotides, the CDR3 is TGCAGTGCTAGTAGGGGGGCCTCTGGAAACACCATATATTTT. The chain links TRBV20-1 to TRBJ1-3, with D tentatively TRBD1 (6 bases). The V and J ends lost 3 bases and 0 bases respectively, with 9 bases between them. The V gene's germline CDR1 is DFQATT and CDR2 SNEGSKA (reference sequence). CDR3 length: 14 residues.

This clonotype came up many times. The V call is TRBV7-9, the J call TRBJ2-3, with D unresolved. V was trimmed by 1 base and J by 10 bases, leaving 12 bases between them. CDR1 is SEHNR and CDR2 is FQNEAQ in the germline V gene (reference sequence). The CDR3 spans 13 residues. CDR3 sequence: CASSLGADQPQYF. For the CDR3, the DNA is TGTGCCAGCAGCTTAGGGGCGGACCAACCGCAGTATTTT.

This rearrangement joins TRBV5-1 to TRBJ2-1; either TRBD1 or TRBD2 may supply D (5 bases each). Per germline, CDR1 SGHRS and CDR2 YFSETQ. This CDR3 contains 16 residues. With 7 bases removed from V and 6 bases from J, the gap between germline ends came to 23 bases. The CDR3 reads CASAKSGTPRVNEQFF. CDR3 in DNA: TGCGCCAGCGCTAAATCCGGGACCCCGAGGGTCAATGAGCAGTTCTTC.

This clonotype has ten or more counts. The J gene is TRBJ2-3, the V gene TRBV7-9; D possibly corresponds to TRBD2 (5 bases). In germline, CDR1 is SEHNR, CDR2 FQNEAQ (reference sequence). This CDR3 region has 13 residues. Trimming pared 8 bases from V and 1 base from J, leaving 10 bases between. The CDR3 region is CASGPGGTDTQYF. CDR3 nucleotides: TGTGCCAGCGGTCCCGGGGGCACAGATACGCAGTATTTT.

In this sample, this clonotype turned up a few times. The chain employs TRBV5-1 and TRBJ2-7; D remains unclear. CDR1 and CDR2 from the germline V gene are SGHRS and YFSETQ. V lost 2 bases, J lost 2 bases, and 8 bases lay in between. The CDR3 sequence is 13 residues long. The CDR3: CASSFGPTYEQYV. CDR3 sequence (DNA): TGCGCCAGCAGCTTTGGCCCTACCTACGAGCAGTACGTC.

This clonotype was observed a handful of times. The chain links TRBV3-1 to TRBJ2-7; 10 bases align to TRBD1. The CDR3 is made up of 14 amino acids. The ends lost 6 bases at V and 3 bases at J; junction bases unmatched: 5. The V gene's germline CDR1 is LGHDT and CDR2 YNNKEL (reference sequence). This CDR3 is CASSSGQGDYEQYV. Here the CDR3 DNA reads TGTGCCAGCAGTTCCGGACAGGGGGACTACGAGCAGTACGTC.

The gene calls are TRBV5-1 and TRBJ2-1; D ambiguous. There are 15 residues in the CDR3. CDR1 SGHRS and CDR2 YFSETQ come from the germline V gene. Trimming shortened V by 7 bases and J by 4 bases, and 18 bases separated the two germline ends. CDR3 protein: CASGYTGPVYNEQFF. The CDR3 coding sequence is TGCGCCAGCGGCTATACCGGGCCCGTGTACAATGAGCAGTTCTTC.

This clonotype has only a few counts. The chain has TRBV6-5 and TRBJ2-1; possibly TRBD1 or TRBD2 for D (6 bases each). Between the trimmed V and J ends, which lost 4 bases and 6 bases, there was a span of 19 bases. Germline CDR1 MNHEY, CDR2 SVGAGI. The CDR3 has 16 residues. In nucleotides, the CDR3 is TGTGCCAGCAGTTCCCTGGGGGGCGGGGTATTCAATGAGCAGTTCTTC. This gives the protein CASSSLGGGVFNEQFF.

This clonotype was seen ten or more times. The chain is built from TRBV4-3 and TRBJ2-2; a possible D gene is TRBD2 (6 bases). The germline V gene encodes CDR1 LGHNA and CDR2 YSLEER. The germline V and J ends were trimmed by 2 bases and 7 bases, with 11 bases remaining between them. The CDR3 extends over 14 amino acids. The CDR3 spells CASSQLGGGGELFF. The DNA of the CDR3 is TGCGCCAGCAGCCAATTGGGGGGTGGCGGGGAGCTGTTTTTT.

The V gene is TRBV19, the J gene TRBJ1-6; TRBD1 is a possible D gene (6 bases). Trimming removed 6 bases at V and 14 bases at J, with 14 bases between. The length of the CDR3 is 12 residues. Germline CDR1 reads LNHDA; CDR2 reads SQIVND (reference sequence). CDR3 bases: TGTGCCAGTAGACAGGACAGCCCCACCCTCCACTTT. Translated, it gives CASRQDSPTLHF.

The V and J genes are TRBV7-2 and TRBJ2-1; 8 bases align to TRBD2. The V and J ends lost 0 bases and 13 bases, in that order; junction bases with no gene match: 2. The CDR3 spans 12 residues. The germline V gene has CDR1 SGHTA and CDR2 FQGNSA. The CDR3 sequence is CASSLASGIQFF. CDR3 DNA sequence: TGTGCCAGCAGCTTAGCTAGCGGGATACAGTTCTTC.

The table lists this clonotype with many counts. The chain has TRBV20-1 and TRBJ2-7, with 9 bases aligning to TRBD1. J gave up 5 bases and V 5 bases, and 10 bases lay outside the gene matches. Germline CDR1 DFQATT, CDR2 SNEGSKA (reference sequence). This CDR3 contains 14 residues. The CDR3 reads CSAGVGTGIHEQYF. The CDR3 DNA follows: TGCAGTGCTGGGGTAGGGACAGGGATCCACGAGCAGTACTTC.

This clonotype came up many times. V and J are TRBV7-9 and TRBJ1-2, with D tentatively TRBD1 (5 bases). Germline CDR1 and CDR2: SEHNR and FQNEAQ (reference sequence). This CDR3 is 17 amino acids long. V was pared by 4 bases and J by 6 bases, with 24 bases between. The chain's CDR3 is CASSSTSEQVGGNGYTF. The CDR3, as DNA: TGTGCCAGCAGCTCGACATCCGAACAAGTTGGGGGAAATGGCTACACCTTC.

This clonotype was detected a few times. The genes are TRBV6-2 or TRBV6-3 and TRBJ2-7; D is ambiguous. The CDR3 is 11 residues long. The germline V and J ends were trimmed by 4 bases and 3 bases, with 4 bases remaining between them. Germline values: CDR1 MNHEY, CDR2 SVGEGT. CDR3 amino acids: CASSLDYEQYV. In DNA, the CDR3 is TGTGCCAGCAGTTTAGACTACGAGCAGTACGTC.

V is TRBV15 and J is TRBJ2-6, with D hard to call. V was shortened by 4 bases and J by 0 bases, with 16 bases between the two germline ends. CDR3 length: 18 amino acids. Germline assignment: CDR1 LNHNV and CDR2 YYDKDF (reference sequence). CDR3 amino acids: CATSTRRTSPSGANVLTF. CDR3 coding DNA: TGTGCCACCAGCACCCGTCGGACCTCACCCTCTGGGGCCAACGTCCTGACTTTC.

This chain joins TRBV20-1 and TRBJ2-1; D might be TRBD1 (7 bases). CDR3 length: 15 residues. CDR1 and CDR2 (germline): DFQATT, SNEGSKA (reference sequence). Trimming left V 6 bases short and J 3 bases short, with 18 bases between. The CDR3 reads CSATAQGGHYNEQFF. CDR3 nucleotide sequence: TGCAGTGCAACCGCGCAGGGGGGTCACTACAATGAGCAGTTCTTC.

The sample holds many counts of this clonotype. V is TRBV7-6 and J is TRBJ1-5; D is unclear. This CDR3 has 15 residues. Per the germline V gene, CDR1 is SGHVS and CDR2 is FNYEAQ. V was cut by 2 bases and J by 5 bases, with 13 bases left in between. The CDR3 is CASSLRAGPDQPQHF. Here the CDR3 DNA reads TGTGCCAGCAGCTTAAGGGCAGGCCCTGATCAGCCCCAGCATTTT.

This clonotype has a count of ten or more. The chain employs TRBV29-1 and TRBJ2-1; 9 bases line up with TRBD1. Germline CDR1 SQVTM, CDR2 ANQGSEA. This CDR3 is 14 amino acids long. The DNA for the CDR3 is TGCAGGTGGGGGGACGGGACAGGGAGACATGAGCAGTTCTTC. Protein: CRWGDGTGRHEQFF.

This chain links TRBV19 with TRBJ2-1, with 7 bases aligning to TRBD2. The trim removed 7 bases at V and 1 base at J, leaving 10 bases unmatched. Per the germline V gene, CDR1 is LNHDA and CDR2 is SQIVND (reference sequence). The CDR3 has 16 amino acids. CDR3 DNA: TGTGCCAGTACCCCCTGGGGGGGTACGTCCTACAATGAGCAGTTCTTC. Its translation is CASTPWGGTSYNEQFF.

This sequence joins TRBV27 and TRBJ1-1; 8 bases are shared with TRBD1. V lost 4 bases to trimming and J lost 5 bases; unmatched junction nucleotides: 9. Germline V gene sequence: CDR1 MNHEY, CDR2 SMNVEV (reference sequence). There are 15 residues in the CDR3. CDR3 DNA sequence: TGTGCCAGCAGTTCCCAGGGGGCGCTGGTAACTGAAGCTTTCTTT. It is translated as CASSSQGALVTEAFF.

The rearrangement joins TRBV6-5 to TRBJ1-4; tentative D call: TRBD1 (5 bases). The germline V and J ends were trimmed by 0 bases and 7 bases, with 15 bases remaining between them. The CDR3 is made up of 16 amino acids. Germline V gene lookup returns CDR1 MNHEY and CDR2 SVGAGI. The CDR3 nucleotides are TGTGCCAGCAGTTACTCGACTGGGGCCCTCTTTGAAAAACTGTTTTTT. This sequence encodes CASSYSTGALFEKLFF.